Listed below are T cell receptor beta chains from one sample, sequenced in a study of blood T cell repertoires in COVID-19. TCRdb's table, derived via immunoSEQ multiplex PCR, lists solely in-frame clones and lacks some. The sample shows some 150,000 clones, around 87% of them seen only once. The material sequenced was peripheral blood. The receptors shown here come from a woman aged 45-59 years with active or convalescent COVID-19. Each CDR3 is given with its conserved first and last residue. A D gene is named only where the DNA matches it firmly. Only part of the rows carry a size: once, few, many, or a class if the clone is expanded.

-,TRBV13,TRBJ1-1,13,-,TGTGCCAGCAGCGCCGAGCAGGGAGGTGAAGCTTTCTTT,CASSAEQGGEAFF
once,TRBV6-5,TRBJ2-1,15,TRBD1,TGTGCCAGCACCCCCCGGACAGGGGTTTTCAATGAGCAGTTCTTC,CASTPRTGVFNEQFF
few,TRBV27,TRBJ1-2,12,-,TGTGCCAGCATGTCTCCGCGGGATGGCTACACCTTC,CASMSPRDGYTF
few,TRBV9,TRBJ2-1,14,TRBD2,TGTGCCAGCAGCCCCGGGGGGGGGTGGAATGAGCAGTTCTTC,CASSPGGGWNEQFF
few,TRBV6-5,TRBJ1-6,15,TRBD1,TGTGCCAGCAGCCCCCGACAGGGCGGGAATTCACCCCTCCACTTT,CASSPRQGGNSPLHF
-,TRBV7-9,TRBJ2-3,17,TRBD2,TGTGCCAGCAGCGAAGGGGGACTAGCGGGAAGCACAGATACGCAGTATTTT,CASSEGGLAGSTDTQYF
-,TRBV27,TRBJ2-1,14,TRBD2,TGTGCCAGCAGTTTCGTGGGAGGGAACAATGAGCAGTTCTTC,CASSFVGGNNEQFF
-,TRBV7-2,TRBJ1-2,17,-,TGTGCCAGCAGCCCAACCACTGAGAGGGCCCTCCTCTATGGCTACACCTTC,CASSPTTERALLYGYTF
-,TRBV18,TRBJ2-1,14,TRBD1,TGTGCCAGCTCACCTGGGACAGGGGAGATTGAGCAGTTCTTC,CASSPGTGEIEQFF
-,TRBV29-1,TRBJ1-4,13,-,TGCAGCGTGGAGGGTATAAGCGATGAAAAACTGTTTTTT,CSVEGISDEKLFF
-,TRBV19,TRBJ2-7,14,TRBD1,TGTGCCAGTAGCCGGACAGGATTCTCCTACGAGCAGTACTTC,CASSRTGFSYEQYF
-,TRBV5-1,TRBJ1-1,14,-,TGCGCCAGCAGCTTGGTCAGTTTTGACACTGAAGCTTTCTTT,CASSLVSFDTEAFF
-,TRBV5-1,TRBJ1-5,15,-,TGCGCCAGCAGCTTGGCAGGGGAGAGCAATCAGCCCCAGCATTTT,CASSLAGESNQPQHF
-,TRBV18,TRBJ2-5,15,TRBD2,TGTGCCAGCTCACTTGGACTAGCGGGAGGTGAGACCCAGTACTTC,CASSLGLAGGETQYF
-,TRBV6-5,TRBJ1-1,12,TRBD1,TGTGCCAGTATGAGGGGGCAAACTGAAGCTTTCTTT,CASMRGQTEAFF
-,TRBV27,TRBJ2-1,16,TRBD1,TGTGCCAGCAGGGGAGCGGCAGGGGGCTCCTACAATGAGCAGTTCTTC,CASRGAAGGSYNEQFF
-,TRBV9,TRBJ1-1,18,TRBD1,TGTGCCAGCAGCGTAGGGAAGGGCCGATGGACAGGAGGAACTGAAGCTTTCTTT,CASSVGKGRWTGGTEAFF
-,TRBV28,TRBJ1-2,15,TRBD1,TGTGCCAGCAGCCGAACCAGTACAGGGGGCCCAGATAGGACCTTC,CASSRTSTGGPDRTF
-,TRBV19,TRBJ2-2,15,TRBD1,TGTGCCAGTACCTCGGGACAGAAGAACACCGGGGAGCTGTTTTTT,CASTSGQKNTGELFF
few,TRBV19,TRBJ2-2,15,-,TGTGCCAGTACCTTTGAGGTTAAGGGGACCGGGGAGCTGTTTTTT,CASTFEVKGTGELFF
-,TRBV11-2,TRBJ1-3,15,-,TGTGCCAGCAGTTTAGGACATTCCTCTGGAAACACCATATATTTT,CASSLGHSSGNTIYF
few,TRBV28,TRBJ1-2,14,-,TGTGCCAGCAGTGCGTACTCAGGGAACTATGGCTACACCTTC,CASSAYSGNYGYTF
-,TRBV7-2,TRBJ1-1,13,-,TGTGCCAGCAGCATTAAAAGGGAGGGTGAAGCTTTCTTT,CASSIKREGEAFF
-,TRBV24-1,TRBJ2-2,15,-,TGTGCCACCAGCGGGCAAGGGGATCCCACCGGGGAGCTGTTTTTT,CATSGQGDPTGELFF
-,TRBV18,TRBJ2-5,15,-,TGTGCCAGCTCACCCCGGACAAGGGGGGGCGAGACCCAGTACTTC,CASSPRTRGGETQYF
-,TRBV19,TRBJ2-6,16,-,TGTGCCAGTAGCCGTTCAGGATTCTCTGGGGCCAACGTCCTGACTTTC,CASSRSGFSGANVLTF
-,TRBV5-1,TRBJ2-3,16,TRBD2,TGCGCCAGCAGCCCAGTAGCGGGAGGGCCGGGAGATACGCAGTATTTT,CASSPVAGGPGDTQYF
-,TRBV6-5,TRBJ1-2,13,-,TGTGCCAGCAGTCCTAGGGGAAGCTATGGCTACACCTTC,CASSPRGSYGYTF
-,TRBV15,TRBJ2-3,16,TRBD2,TGTGCCACCAGCAGACATCGGACTAGCGGCACAGATACGCAGTATTTT,CATSRHRTSGTDTQYF
once,TRBV7-2,TRBJ1-6,15,-,TGTGCCAGCAGCTTAAGAACAGGTTTTAATTCACCCCTCCACTTT,CASSLRTGFNSPLHF
-,TRBV27,TRBJ2-1,12,TRBD1,TGTGCCAGCAGTCCAGGGGGCTGGGAGCAGTTCTTC,CASSPGGWEQFF
-,TRBV28,TRBJ1-1,11,-,TGTGCCAGCAGTTTCGGGATTGAAGCTTTCTTT,CASSFGIEAFF
-,TRBV29-1,TRBJ1-2,13,-,TGCAGCGTTGTAAAAAAGGGAGGGTATGGCTACACCTTC,CSVVKKGGYGYTF
once,TRBV6-2/TRBV6-3,TRBJ2-2,15,-,TGTGCCAGCAGTCAGACAGGCGGTCAAACCGGGGAGCTGTTTTTT,CASSQTGGQTGELFF
-,TRBV5-5,TRBJ1-4,15,-,TGTGCCAGCAGCTTTCAGGGCAACCTTAATGAAAAACTGTTTTTT,CASSFQGNLNEKLFF
-,TRBV19,TRBJ1-6,15,-,TGTGCCAGTAGTATGTGGGGGGGCGAGAATTCACCCCTCCACTTT,CASSMWGGENSPLHF
-,TRBV7-2,TRBJ1-1,14,TRBD1,TGTGCCAGCAGCTCACAGGGGGGGAACACTGAAGCTTTCTTT,CASSSQGGNTEAFF
-,TRBV7-9,TRBJ1-4,13,-,TGTGCCAGCAGACCCGACAGCGATGAAAAACTGTTTTTT,CASRPDSDEKLFF
-,TRBV28,TRBJ1-6,18,-,TGTGCCAGCAGTTTACCCGAGCTCCTCTCCAGGGGCGATTCACCCCTCCACTTT,CASSLPELLSRGDSPLHF
-,TRBV27,TRBJ1-3,17,TRBD1,TGTGCCAGCAGTTCCTCCGGGACAGGGTCCTCTGGAAACACCATATATTTT,CASSSSGTGSSGNTIYF
-,TRBV5-1,TRBJ1-1,15,-,TGCGCCAGCAGCTTGAGCGGGAAACTGAACACTGAAGCTTTCTTT,CASSLSGKLNTEAFF
-,TRBV5-1,TRBJ2-7,13,-,TGCGCCAGCAGCTTGCCGGGGAACCCCGAGCAGTACTTC,CASSLPGNPEQYF
few,TRBV12-5,TRBJ1-3,15,-,TGTGCTAGTGGTTTGTCCCGTAGCTCTGGAAACACCATATATTTT,CASGLSRSSGNTIYF
-,TRBV6-2/TRBV6-3,TRBJ2-4,15,-,TGTGCCAGCAGTTTTTCGAGGGGGGCCAAAAACATTCAGTACTTC,CASSFSRGAKNIQYF
-,TRBV12-5,TRBJ2-7,13,TRBD2,TGTGCTAGTGGTTTGTTCCCCCCAGGACTAGTTGAATTC,CASGLFPPGLVEF